Listed here is a single T cell receptor beta chain. The sample is drawn from a study of blood T cell repertoires in COVID-19. Study as a whole: The United States, Italy and Spain were the sources of the acute and convalescent COVID-19 samples.

In the authors' methods: Estimation of nucleated cell counts relied on the amplification of reference gene primers. Data came from immunoSEQ multiplex PCR; TCRdb stores just in-frame clones and leaves some out. The D gene and trimming were derived from the DNA, and the V and J assignments and clone size from that table. The table includes about 98,000 clones, 70% to 90% detected once. The CDR3 consists of 15 residues. CDR1 SGHTS and CDR2 YDEGEE come from the germline V gene. Trimming pared 0 bases from V and 1 base from J, leaving 10 bases between. This rearrangement joins TRBV5-8 to TRBJ2-5, with D possibly being TRBD1 (5 bases). The sequence came from a man aged 50 to 59 with active COVID-19. The material sequenced was peripheral blood. The CDR3 here is CASSLGSRVQETQYF. CDR3 nucleotides: TGTGCCAGCAGCTTGGGTTCCAGGGTCCAAGAGACCCAGTACTTC.